These 11 T cell receptor beta chains originate from one sample sequenced in a study of CD8 T cells in ankylosing spondylitis. TCRdb called the 5' RACE reads again in MiXCR, with one record for every CDR3 protein. The sample records some 220,000 distinct CDR3 sequences, approximately 8% being singletons. The material sequenced was blood, either unsorted or a sorted T cell fraction (not recorded which). The source is a female donor with ankylosing spondylitis or in good health (not recorded which).

This clonotype was counted at least ten times. V and J are TRBV5-1 and TRBJ2-1, with 10 bases lining up with TRBD2. CDR1 and CDR2 (germline): SGHRS, YFSETQ. CDR3 length equals 16 residues. After removal of 4 bases from V and 7 bases from J, the junction contained 11 bases not matched to a gene. The CDR3 coding sequence is TGCGCCAGCAGCCCATCTTTAGCGGGAGGAAGTAATGAGCAGTTCTTC. This sequence encodes CASSPSLAGGSNEQFF.

This clonotype was seen repeatedly, ten times or more. The gene calls are TRBV10-3 and TRBJ1-6; unclear D gene. The V gene lost 6 bases and the J gene lost 10 bases, with 10 bases spanning the gap. CDR1 ENHRY and CDR2 SYGVKD come from the germline V gene. There are 12 residues in the CDR3. CDR3 in amino acids: CAIRGAESPLHF. In nucleotides, the CDR3 is TGTGCCATCAGAGGAGCGGAATCACCCCTCCACTTT.

Only a few counts were recorded for this clonotype. The chain combines TRBV7-9 with TRBJ1-3; a possible D gene is TRBD1 (5 bases). The CDR3 consists of 14 residues. The V end was cut by 2 bases, the J end by 1 base, with 6 bases between. The germline V gene has CDR1 SEHNR and CDR2 FQNEAQ (reference sequence). Here the CDR3 reads CASSLQGSGNTIYF. The CDR3 region has the DNA TGTGCCAGCAGCTTACAGGGTTCTGGAAACACCATATATTTT.

This clonotype showed up just once. This may come from a read error, since a much larger clone is one base off. The chain joins TRBV7-8 to TRBJ2-2; maybe TRBD2 (5 bases). Germline assignment: CDR1 SGHVS and CDR2 FQNEAQ. The CDR3 totals 16 residues. The CDR3 coding sequence is TGTGTCAGCAGCACCCGAGGGCCCGGGGACACCGGGGAGCTGTTTTTT. Amino acid sequence: CVSSTRGPGDTGELFF.

The chain joins TRBV14 to TRBJ2-5; D ambiguous. Germline V gene lookup returns CDR1 SGHDN and CDR2 FVKESK. The CDR3 runs 13 residues. Trimming removed 0 bases from V and 7 bases from J, with 9 bases in between. CDR3 amino acids: CASSQDSSGTQYF. CDR3 sequence (DNA): TGTGCCAGCAGCCAAGACAGTTCCGGGACCCAGTACTTC. The variable domain in full, with the rest retrieved from reference TRBV14 and TRBJ2-5, is EAGVTQFPSHSVIEKGQTVTLRCDPISGHDNLYWYRRVMGKEIKFLLHFVKESKQDESGMPNNRFLAERTGGTYSTLKVQPAELEDSGVYFCASSQDSSGTQYFGPGTRLLVL.

Many counts were recorded for this clonotype. CDR3: CASSLEWGGTEAFF. The DNA of the CDR3 is TGTGCCAGCAGCTTGGAGTGGGGGGGAACTGAAGCTTTCTTT. The V gene is TRBV5-5, the J gene TRBJ1-1, with D possibly matching TRBD1 (5 bases). V was shortened by 0 bases and J by 5 bases, with 11 bases between the two germline ends. Germline lookup yields CDR1 SGHKS and CDR2 YYEKEE (reference sequence). The CDR3 has 14 residues.

This clonotype showed up many times. CDR3 residues: CSMTRLAARNEQFF. CDR3 in DNA: TGCAGCATGACGAGACTAGCGGCCCGAAATGAGCAGTTCTTC. This chain links TRBV29-1 with TRBJ2-1, with 9 bases aligning to TRBD2. CDR3 length: 14 residues. The junction had 12 bases not matched to a gene; V was cut back by 8 bases and J by 7 bases. Looked up from germline, CDR1 is SQVTM and CDR2 is ANQGSEA.

This clonotype was detected ten times or more. The genes are TRBV12-3 or TRBV12-4 and TRBJ2-1; D uncertain. The CDR3 is 12 amino acids. Trimming took 6 bases from V and 5 from J, leaving 8 bases between them. The CDR3 sequence is CASSFRDNEQFF. CDR3 nucleotide sequence: TGTGCCAGCAGCTTCCGGGACAATGAGCAGTTCTTC.

This clonotype was detected a few times. This chain joins TRBV5-1 and TRBJ2-1; 9 bases line up with TRBD1. The germline V gene has CDR1 SGHRS and CDR2 YFSETQ. The length of the CDR3 is 15 residues. V lost 7 bases and J lost 5; bases outside the gene matches: 10. The DNA for the CDR3 is TGCGCCAGCGGACCCGGGACAGGGCCTGACAATGAGCAGTTCTTC. Encoded protein: CASGPGTGPDNEQFF.

The chain employs TRBV4-3 and TRBJ1-3, with D hard to call. The DNA end lines up better with TRBJ1-5; the J call may be wrong. The CDR3 has 17 residues. Germline V gene lookup returns CDR1 LGHNA and CDR2 YSLEER. CDR3 residues: CASSQDLIVAADQPQHF. The CDR3 nucleotides are TGCGCCAGCAGCCAAGATCTGATCGTGGCAGCTGATCAGCCCCAGCATTTT.

This rearrangement joins TRBV19 to TRBJ2-3, with TRBD1 identical over 11 bases. Trimming removed 5 bases from V and 9 bases from J; junction bases left unmatched: 10. Germline CDR1 LNHDA, CDR2 SQIVND (reference sequence). The CDR3 consists of 15 residues. The chain's CDR3 is CASSPPRTGGETQYF. CDR3 nucleotide sequence: TGTGCCAGTAGTCCCCCTCGGACAGGGGGCGAGACGCAGTATTTT.